This T cell receptor (beta chain) was recovered during a study of shared clonotypes between healthy human individuals. Study as a whole: Three CD4 naive, three CD4 memory, two CD8 naive and one CD8 memory plate were used per donor.

Measured with immunoSEQ multiplex PCR; TCRdb has only the in-frame clones, and not every one. The sample holds roughly 2.6 million clones, just over 90% seen once. This CDR3 is built from 14 residues. Trimming left V 2 bases short and J 8 bases short, with 14 bases between. Donors had no recently reported acute infections or vaccinations and were HIV-negative. Input material: naive CD4+ T cells sorted from blood. Subset given: CD45RA+ positively selected. This TCR came from a young man in good health. This sequence joins TRBV5-7 and TRBJ2-4; D is undetermined. TRBV5-7 is designated an ORF whose function remains uncertain. In DNA form, the CDR3 reads TGTGCCAGCAGCTTTTCCATCATCCTAGACATTCAGTACTTC. This codes for CASSFSIILDIQYF.